This entry lists 13 T cell receptor beta chains sequenced from one sample in a study of Graves' ophthalmopathy and Graves' hyperthyroidism. The study amplified TCR beta CDR3 regions using RNA transcripts. Second-round multiplex PCR followed a first-round RT-PCR using HTBI primers. TCRdb re-called the multiplex PCR reads with MiXCR, one entry per CDR3 protein. The sample contains hundreds of thousands of distinct CDR3 sequences, around 42% of which appear only once. Sequencing was carried out using peripheral blood. Every receptor here comes from an adult man with Graves' ophthalmopathy.

The V gene is TRBV6-2 or TRBV6-3, the J gene TRBJ2-7; 9 bases are shared with TRBD2. The V and J ends lost 4 bases and 1 base, in that order; junction bases with no gene match: 2. CDR1 MNHEY and CDR2 SVGEGT come from the germline V gene. The CDR3 is made up of 14 amino acids. The CDR3 region is CASSSSGDSYEQYF. CDR3 coding DNA: TGTGCCAGCAGTTCTAGCGGGGATTCCTACGAGCAGTACTTC.

This clonotype came up once. V usage is TRBV5-1 and J usage is TRBJ2-7; weak D call: TRBD2 (5 bases). Germline CDR1 is SGHRS and CDR2 is YFSETQ. V was clipped by 0 bases and J by 4 bases, with 11 bases between them. This CDR3 contains 14 residues. The CDR3 DNA sequence: TGCGCCAGCAGCTTGGCGACTACGGTATACGAGCAGTACTTC. It is translated as CASSLATTVYEQYF.

The rearrangement joins TRBV3-1 to TRBJ2-7, with D possibly matching TRBD2 (6 bases). The germline V and J ends were trimmed by 1 base and 0 bases, with 7 bases remaining between them. The CDR3 is 14 amino acids. From germline, CDR1 is LGHDT and CDR2 YNNKEL (reference sequence). In nucleotides, the CDR3 is TGTGCCAGCAGCCAAGGGAGGGCCTCCTACGAGCAGTACTTC. It translates to CASSQGRASYEQYF.

In its sample, this clonotype was seen a few times. The chain is built from TRBV24-1 and TRBJ1-5; 10 nucleotides align to TRBD1. The V gene end was trimmed by 12 bases and the J gene end by 5 bases; junction bases not matched to a gene: 6. The V gene's germline CDR1 is KGHDR and CDR2 SFDVKD. CDR3 length equals 13 residues. The CDR3 nucleotides are TGTGCCTCTTCCGGGACAGGGGATCAGCCCCAGCATTTT. Protein: CASSGTGDQPQHF.

This clonotype turned up a few times. V is TRBV19 and J is TRBJ2-2, with D uncertain. Germline loops: CDR1 LNHDA, CDR2 SQIVND (reference sequence). V was clipped by 1 base and J by 7 bases, with 10 bases between them. The CDR3 extends over 14 amino acids. The CDR3 protein is CASSIGVWSGELFF. The CDR3 bases are TGTGCCAGTAGTATAGGGGTATGGAGCGGGGAGCTGTTTTTT.

The V and J genes are TRBV7-9 and TRBJ1-1; D may be TRBD1 (6 bases). The V gene's germline CDR1 is SEHNR and CDR2 FQNEAQ (reference sequence). The CDR3 extends over 19 amino acids. Trimming took off 1 base at V and 0 bases at J, with 21 bases between the two ends. The CDR3 DNA reads as TGTGCCAGCAGCTTAGTCGAGGCGGACAGTCCTTTCATGAACACTGAAGCTTTCTTT. Residues: CASSLVEADSPFMNTEAFF.

The chain has TRBV9 and TRBJ1-6; 8 positions agree with TRBD1. Per germline, CDR1 SGDLS and CDR2 YYNGEE. V lost 4 bases to trimming and J lost 9 bases; unmatched junction nucleotides: 12. This CDR3 has 16 residues. CDR3 in amino acids: CASSFQGAIYGSPLHF. The DNA for the CDR3 is TGTGCCAGCAGCTTCCAGGGGGCGATTTACGGTTCACCCCTCCACTTT.

About this clonotype: A junction end diverges from the germline sequence, so it may reflect a read error. The rearrangement joins TRBV12-5 to TRBJ2-7, with unresolved D. This CDR3 has 13 amino acids. The V gene's germline CDR1 is LGHNT and CDR2 FRNRAP. The CDR3 DNA follows: TGTGCTAGAGGTTTGCCCTCAGGCTACGAGCAGTACTTC. This sequence encodes CARGLPSGYEQYF.

The chain links TRBV13 to TRBJ2-7; D ambiguous. This CDR3 spans 13 amino acids. Germline CDR1 and CDR2: PRHDT and FYEKMQ (reference sequence). V was trimmed by 3 bases and J by 7 bases, leaving 13 bases between them. DNA of the CDR3: TGTGCCAGCAGCTTCGGGTCTACTGAGGAGCAGTACTTC. Protein sequence: CASSFGSTEEQYF.

V is TRBV9 and J is TRBJ1-4; D might be TRBD1 (5 bases). V dropped 4 bases and J dropped 17 bases, with 21 bases sitting between them. CDR3 length equals 13 residues. CDR1 is SGDLS, CDR2 YYNGEE, per germline. The CDR3 DNA reads TGTGCCAGCAGCCCTCGGGTAGAAGGGGCGGGATTTTTT. Its protein is CASSPRVEGAGFF.

Of note for this clonotype: Germline and junction disagree at one end, which may indicate a read error. The chain has TRBV7-7 and TRBJ2-3, with D maybe TRBD1 (6 bases). Germline CDR1 reads SSHAT; CDR2 reads FNYEAQ (reference sequence). This CDR3 contains 13 residues. This CDR3 reads CASSPRLGATQYF. The CDR3 DNA reads as TGTGCTAGCAGCCCAAGACTGGGGGCTACGCAGTATTTT.

There are many counts of this clonotype. The chain employs TRBV20-1 and TRBJ1-4, with a possible D match to TRBD1 (5 bases). There are 10 residues in the CDR3. Per germline, CDR1 DFQATT and CDR2 SNEGSKA (reference sequence). The CDR3 sequence: CSAGNEKLFF. The CDR3 DNA is TGCAGCGCAGGGAATGAAAAACTGTTTTTT.

In this sample, this clonotype turned up once. This rearrangement joins TRBV4-1 to TRBJ1-1; the match to TRBD1 covers 7 bases. J was trimmed by 6 bases and V by 4 bases; bases with no gene match: 5. This CDR3 has 13 amino acids. Per the germline V gene, CDR1 is MGHRA and CDR2 is YSYEKL. The CDR3 DNA follows: TGCGCCAGCAGCCGGGAGGGGGCTTCTGAAGCTTTCTTT. This translates into CASSREGASEAFF.